This TCR beta chain was documented in a study of T cells in Graves' hyperthyroidism and ophthalmopathy. Amplification of TCR beta CDR3 regions was performed using RNA transcripts as template. TCR CDR3 underwent first-round RT-PCR with the HTBI primer set. TCRdb independently ran MiXCR on the multiplex PCR reads; one entry per CDR3 protein. This sample has around 280,000 distinct CDR3 sequences, with roughly 15% found just once. This clonotype came up many times. V gave up 7 bases and J gave up 3 bases, with 12 bases separating them. The CDR3 is 13 residues long. Germline values: CDR1 SEHNR, CDR2 FQNEAQ (reference sequence).

The origin of this receptor is a woman aged 40 to 50 with Graves' hyperthyroidism. The sequenced sample consisted of blood. The rearrangement uses TRBV7-9 and TRBJ1-1; D perhaps matches TRBD1 (6 bases). CDR3 sequence (DNA): TGTGCCAGCAAACCCAGGGGTGACACTGAAGCTTTCTTT. It codes for CASKPRGDTEAFF.